Here is one T cell receptor (beta chain) with its context. Its target is unknown. The CDR3 loop spans 15 amino acids. V lost 3 bases to trimming and J lost 2 bases; unmatched junction nucleotides: 5. From germline, CDR1 is WSHSY and CDR2 SAAADI. The data were taken from a study of cytomegalovirus exposure and HLA in healthy donors. Study results and limitations: Among TCR beta chains, those listed as cytomegalovirus-associated numbered some 170.

Data came from immunoSEQ multiplex PCR; TCRdb stores just in-frame clones and leaves some out. The sample consists of roughly 52,000 clones, just over 85% of them appearing once. The receptor's source is a woman in her 30s in good health and CMV-seronegative. The chain is built from TRBV10-2 and TRBJ2-7, with 9 bases matching TRBD1. The sequenced material came from PBMCs. The chain's CDR3 is CASSDPGQGPYEQYF. The CDR3 DNA follows: TGCGCCAGCAGTGATCCGGGACAGGGCCCCTACGAGCAGTACTTC.